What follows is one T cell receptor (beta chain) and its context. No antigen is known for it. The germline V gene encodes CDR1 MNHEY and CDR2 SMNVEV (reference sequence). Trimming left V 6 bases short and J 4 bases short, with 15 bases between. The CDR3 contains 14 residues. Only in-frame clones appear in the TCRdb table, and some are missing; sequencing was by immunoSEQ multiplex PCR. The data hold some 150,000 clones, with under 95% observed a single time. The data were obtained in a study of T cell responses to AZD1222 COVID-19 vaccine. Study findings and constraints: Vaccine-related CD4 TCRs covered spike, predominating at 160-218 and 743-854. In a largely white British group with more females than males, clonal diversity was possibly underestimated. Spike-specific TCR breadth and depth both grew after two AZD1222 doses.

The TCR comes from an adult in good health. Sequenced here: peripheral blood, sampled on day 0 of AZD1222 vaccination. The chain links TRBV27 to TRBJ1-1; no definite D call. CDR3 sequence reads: CASSFQSGFTEAFF. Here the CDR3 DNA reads TGTGCCAGCAGCTTCCAGTCGGGATTCACTGAAGCTTTCTTT.